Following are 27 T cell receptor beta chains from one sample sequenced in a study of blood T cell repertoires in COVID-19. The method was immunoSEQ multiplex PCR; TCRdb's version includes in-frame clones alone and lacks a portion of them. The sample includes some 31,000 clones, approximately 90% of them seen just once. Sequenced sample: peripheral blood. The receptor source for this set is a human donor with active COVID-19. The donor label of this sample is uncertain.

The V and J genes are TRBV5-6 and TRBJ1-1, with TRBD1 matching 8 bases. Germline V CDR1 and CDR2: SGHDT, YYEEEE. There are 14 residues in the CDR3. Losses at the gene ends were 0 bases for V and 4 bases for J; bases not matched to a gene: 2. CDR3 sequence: CASSLGQGSTEAFF. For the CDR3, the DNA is TGTGCCAGCAGCTTGGGACAGGGGTCCACTGAAGCTTTCTTT.

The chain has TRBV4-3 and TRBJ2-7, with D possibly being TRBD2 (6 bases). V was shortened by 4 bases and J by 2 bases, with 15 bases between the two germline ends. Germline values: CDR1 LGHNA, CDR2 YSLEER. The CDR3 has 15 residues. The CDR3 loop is CASSPAGFSPYEQYF. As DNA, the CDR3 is TGCGCCAGCAGCCCGGCGGGGTTCTCCCCCTACGAGCAGTACTTC.

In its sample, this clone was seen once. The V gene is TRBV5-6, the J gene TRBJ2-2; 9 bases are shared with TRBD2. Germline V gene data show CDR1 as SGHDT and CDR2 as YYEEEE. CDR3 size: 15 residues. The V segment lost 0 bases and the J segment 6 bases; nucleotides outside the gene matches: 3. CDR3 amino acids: CASSLEGLASGELFF. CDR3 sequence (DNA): TGTGCCAGCAGCTTGGAAGGACTAGCGTCCGGGGAGCTGTTTTTT.

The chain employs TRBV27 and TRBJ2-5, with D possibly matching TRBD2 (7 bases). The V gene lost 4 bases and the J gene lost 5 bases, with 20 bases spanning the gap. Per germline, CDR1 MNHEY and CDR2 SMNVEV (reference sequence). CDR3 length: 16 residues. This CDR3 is CASSYTSTSRGETQYF. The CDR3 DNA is TGTGCCAGCAGTTACACATCGACTAGCAGGGGTGAGACCCAGTACTTC.

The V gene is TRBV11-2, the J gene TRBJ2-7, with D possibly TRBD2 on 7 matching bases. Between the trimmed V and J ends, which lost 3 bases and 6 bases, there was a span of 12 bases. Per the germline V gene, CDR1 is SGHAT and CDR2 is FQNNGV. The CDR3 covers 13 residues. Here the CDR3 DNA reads TGTGCCAGCAGCTTGGGGGGGGCGGGCGAGCAGTACTTC. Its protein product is CASSLGGAGEQYF.

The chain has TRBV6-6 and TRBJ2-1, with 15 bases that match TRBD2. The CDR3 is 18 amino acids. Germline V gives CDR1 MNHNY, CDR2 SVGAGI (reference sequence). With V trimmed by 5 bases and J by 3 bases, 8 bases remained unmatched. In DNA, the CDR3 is TGTGCCAGCAGTCCCGGGACTAGCGGGGGGCCAAACTACAATGAGCAGTTCTTC. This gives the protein CASSPGTSGGPNYNEQFF.

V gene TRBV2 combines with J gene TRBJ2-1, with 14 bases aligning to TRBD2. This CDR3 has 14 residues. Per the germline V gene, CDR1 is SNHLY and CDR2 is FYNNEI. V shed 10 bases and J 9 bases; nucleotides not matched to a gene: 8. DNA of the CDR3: TGTGCCATCCCGGGACTAGCGGGGGTTGGTGAGCAGTTCTTC. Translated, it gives CAIPGLAGVGEQFF.

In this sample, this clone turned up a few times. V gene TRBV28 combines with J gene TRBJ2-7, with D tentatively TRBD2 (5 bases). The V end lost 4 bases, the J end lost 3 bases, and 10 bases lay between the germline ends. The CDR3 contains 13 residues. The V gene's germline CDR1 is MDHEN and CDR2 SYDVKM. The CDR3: CASSYRDNYEQYF. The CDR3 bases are TGTGCCAGCAGTTACCGGGATAACTACGAGCAGTACTTC.

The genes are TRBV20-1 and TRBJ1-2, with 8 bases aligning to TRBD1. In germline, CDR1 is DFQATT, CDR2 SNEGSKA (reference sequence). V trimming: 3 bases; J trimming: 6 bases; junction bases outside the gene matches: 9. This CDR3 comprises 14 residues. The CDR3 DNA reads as TGCAGTGCTAGTATTCCAGGGGGCGCGCATGGCTACACCTTC. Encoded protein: CSASIPGGAHGYTF.

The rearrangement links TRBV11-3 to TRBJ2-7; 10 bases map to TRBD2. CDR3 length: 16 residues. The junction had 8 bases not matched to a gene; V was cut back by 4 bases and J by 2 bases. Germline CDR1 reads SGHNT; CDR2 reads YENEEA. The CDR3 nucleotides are TGTGCCAGCAGCTCCAGCTTAGCGGGGGGCGCCTACGAGCAGTACTTC. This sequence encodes CASSSSLAGGAYEQYF.

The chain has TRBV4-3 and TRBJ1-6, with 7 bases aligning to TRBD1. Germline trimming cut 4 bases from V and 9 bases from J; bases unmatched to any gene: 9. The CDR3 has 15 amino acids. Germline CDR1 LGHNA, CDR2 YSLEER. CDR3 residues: CASSPWTGGPSPLHF. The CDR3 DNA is TGCGCCAGCAGCCCTTGGACAGGTGGGCCTTCACCCCTCCACTTT.

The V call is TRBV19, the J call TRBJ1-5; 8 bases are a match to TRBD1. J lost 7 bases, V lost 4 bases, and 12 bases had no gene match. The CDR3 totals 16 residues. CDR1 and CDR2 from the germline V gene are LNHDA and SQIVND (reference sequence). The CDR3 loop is CASSTGQGRNEQPQHF. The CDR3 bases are TGTGCCAGTAGTACCGGACAGGGAAGGAACGAGCAGCCCCAGCATTTT.

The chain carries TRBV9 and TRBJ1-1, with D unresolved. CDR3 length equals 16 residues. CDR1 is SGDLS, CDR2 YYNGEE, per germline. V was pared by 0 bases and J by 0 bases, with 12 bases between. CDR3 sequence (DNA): TGTGCCAGCAGCGTAGGGGCAGGTGGCATGAACACTGAAGCTTTCTTT. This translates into CASSVGAGGMNTEAFF.

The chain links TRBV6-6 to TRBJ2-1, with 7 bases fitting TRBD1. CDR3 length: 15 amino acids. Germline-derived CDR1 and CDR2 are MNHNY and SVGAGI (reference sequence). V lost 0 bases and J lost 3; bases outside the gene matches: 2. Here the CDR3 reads CASSYSGGVYNEQFF. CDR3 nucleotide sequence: TGTGCCAGCAGTTACTCAGGGGGCGTCTACAATGAGCAGTTCTTC.

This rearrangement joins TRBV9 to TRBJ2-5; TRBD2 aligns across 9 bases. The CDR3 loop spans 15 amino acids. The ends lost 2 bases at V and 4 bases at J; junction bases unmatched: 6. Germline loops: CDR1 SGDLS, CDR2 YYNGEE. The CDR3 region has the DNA TGTGCCAGCAGCGTTGGGACTAGCAATTCAGAGACCCAGTACTTC. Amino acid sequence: CASSVGTSNSETQYF.

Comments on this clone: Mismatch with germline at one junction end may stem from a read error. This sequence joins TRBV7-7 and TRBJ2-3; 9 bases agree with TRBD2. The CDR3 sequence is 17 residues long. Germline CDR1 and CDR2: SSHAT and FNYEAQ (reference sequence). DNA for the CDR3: TGTGCTAGCAGCTTAGATCCAGCGGGGGGACGCACAGATACGCAGTATTTT. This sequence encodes CASSLDPAGGRTDTQYF. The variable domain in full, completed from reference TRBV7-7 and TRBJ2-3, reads GAGVSQSPRYKVTKRGQDVTLRCDPISSHATLYWYQQALGQGPEFLTYFNYEAQPDKSGLPSDRFSAERPEGSISTLTIQRTEQRDSAMYRCASSLDPAGGRTDTQYFGPGTRLTVL.

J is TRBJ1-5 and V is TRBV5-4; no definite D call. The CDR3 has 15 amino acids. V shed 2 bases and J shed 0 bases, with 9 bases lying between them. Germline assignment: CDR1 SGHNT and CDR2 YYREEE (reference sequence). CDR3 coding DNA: TGTGCCAGCAGCTTCGGGGTCAATAGCAATCAGCCCCAGCATTTT. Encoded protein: CASSFGVNSNQPQHF.

The CDR3 DNA is TGCAGCGTCCGCTCGGTTGTAGCGGGCTTCACAGATACGCAGTATTTT. It specifies CSVRSVVAGFTDTQYF. The chain employs TRBV29-1 and TRBJ2-3, with TRBD2 matching 7 bases. CDR3 length: 16 residues. V gave up 6 bases and J gave up 2 bases; unmatched junction bases: 14. Germline V gene lookup returns CDR1 SQVTM and CDR2 ANQGSEA.

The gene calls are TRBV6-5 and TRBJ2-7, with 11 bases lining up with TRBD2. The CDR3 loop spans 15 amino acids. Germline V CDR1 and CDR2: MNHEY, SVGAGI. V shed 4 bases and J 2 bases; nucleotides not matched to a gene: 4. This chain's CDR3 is CASSSLAGGPYEQYF. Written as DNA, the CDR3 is TGTGCCAGCAGTTCATTAGCGGGAGGGCCCTACGAGCAGTACTTC.

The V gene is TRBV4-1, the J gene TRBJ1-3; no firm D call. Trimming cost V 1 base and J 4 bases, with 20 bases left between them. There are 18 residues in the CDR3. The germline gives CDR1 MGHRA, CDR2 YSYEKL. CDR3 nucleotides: TGCGCCAGCAGCCAAGCCCCGCGGCTCTCCGGCTCCGGAAACACCATATATTTT. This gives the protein CASSQAPRLSGSGNTIYF.

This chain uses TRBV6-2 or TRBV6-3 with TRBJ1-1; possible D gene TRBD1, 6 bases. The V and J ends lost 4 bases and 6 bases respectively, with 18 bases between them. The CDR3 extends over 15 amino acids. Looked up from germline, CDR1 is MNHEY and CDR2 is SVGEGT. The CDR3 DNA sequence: TGTGCCAGCAGTTCCAACCGGGACCAGGGGCCTGAAGCTTTCTTT. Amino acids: CASSSNRDQGPEAFF.

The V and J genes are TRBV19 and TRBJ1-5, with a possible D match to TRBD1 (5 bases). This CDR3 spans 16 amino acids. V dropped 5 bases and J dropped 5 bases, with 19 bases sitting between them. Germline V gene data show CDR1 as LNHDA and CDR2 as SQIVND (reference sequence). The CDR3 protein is CASSLPSRDGDQPQHF. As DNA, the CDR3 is TGTGCCAGTAGTCTCCCGTCGCGGGACGGAGATCAGCCCCAGCATTTT.

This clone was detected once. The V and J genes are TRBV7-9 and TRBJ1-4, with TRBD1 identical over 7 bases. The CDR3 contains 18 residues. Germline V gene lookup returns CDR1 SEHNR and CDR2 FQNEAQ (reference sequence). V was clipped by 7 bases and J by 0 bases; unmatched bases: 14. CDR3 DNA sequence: TGTGCCAGCACCCAAACAGGGGTTAGACGAACAACTAATGAAAAACTGTTTTTT. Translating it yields CASTQTGVRRTTNEKLFF. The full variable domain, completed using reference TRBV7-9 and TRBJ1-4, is DTGVSQNPRHKITKRGQNVTFRCDPISEHNRLYWYRQTLGQGPEFLTYFQNEAQLEKSRLLSDRFSAERPKGSFSTLEIQRTEQGDSAMYLCASTQTGVRRTTNEKLFFGSGTQLSVL.

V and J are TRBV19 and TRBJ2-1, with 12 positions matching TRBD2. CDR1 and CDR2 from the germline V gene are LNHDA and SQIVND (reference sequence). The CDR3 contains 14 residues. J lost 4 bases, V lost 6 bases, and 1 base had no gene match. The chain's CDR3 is CASSTSGGYNEQFF. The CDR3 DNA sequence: TGTGCCAGTAGCACTAGCGGGGGGTACAATGAGCAGTTCTTC.

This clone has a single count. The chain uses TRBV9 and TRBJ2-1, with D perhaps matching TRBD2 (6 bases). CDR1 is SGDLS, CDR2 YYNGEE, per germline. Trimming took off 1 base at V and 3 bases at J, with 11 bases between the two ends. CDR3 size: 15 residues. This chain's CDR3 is CASSVTGVNYNEQFF. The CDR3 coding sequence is TGTGCCAGCAGCGTAACGGGAGTTAACTACAATGAGCAGTTCTTC.

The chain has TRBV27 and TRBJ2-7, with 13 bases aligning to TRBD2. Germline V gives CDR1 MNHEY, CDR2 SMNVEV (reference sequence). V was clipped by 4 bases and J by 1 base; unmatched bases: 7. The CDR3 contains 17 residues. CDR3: CASSSTKTSGGSYEQYF. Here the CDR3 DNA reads TGTGCCAGCAGTTCGACCAAGACTAGCGGGGGGTCCTACGAGCAGTACTTC.

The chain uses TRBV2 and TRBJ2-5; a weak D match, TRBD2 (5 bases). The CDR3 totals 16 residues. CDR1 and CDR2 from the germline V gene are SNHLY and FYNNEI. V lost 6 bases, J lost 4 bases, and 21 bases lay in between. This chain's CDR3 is CASSAGEEPAAETQYF. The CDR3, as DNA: TGTGCCAGCAGCGCCGGGGAAGAGCCCGCGGCAGAGACCCAGTACTTC.